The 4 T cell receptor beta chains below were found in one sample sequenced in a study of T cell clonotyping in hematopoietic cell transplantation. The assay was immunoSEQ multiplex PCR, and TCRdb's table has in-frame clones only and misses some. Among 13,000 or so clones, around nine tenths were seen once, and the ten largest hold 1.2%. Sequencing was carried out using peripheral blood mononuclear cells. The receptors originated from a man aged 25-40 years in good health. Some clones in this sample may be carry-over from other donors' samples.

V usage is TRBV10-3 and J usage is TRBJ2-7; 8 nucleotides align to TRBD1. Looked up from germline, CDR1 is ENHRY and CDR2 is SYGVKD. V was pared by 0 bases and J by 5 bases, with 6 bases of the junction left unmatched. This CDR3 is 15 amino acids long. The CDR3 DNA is TGTGCCATCAGTGAGTCGAGGACAGGGTTCGACGAGCAGTACTTC. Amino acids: CAISESRTGFDEQYF.

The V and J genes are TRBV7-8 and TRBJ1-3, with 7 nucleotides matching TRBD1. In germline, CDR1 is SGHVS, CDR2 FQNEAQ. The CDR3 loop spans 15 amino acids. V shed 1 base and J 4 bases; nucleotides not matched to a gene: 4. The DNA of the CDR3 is TGTGCCAGCAGCTTAGGCCCCAGGGGGGGAAACACCATATATTTT. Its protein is CASSLGPRGGNTIYF.

The CDR3 coding sequence is TGTGCCTGCCGGGACAGGGTGATAGATACGCAGTATTTT. Protein product: CACRDRVIDTQYF. The J gene is TRBJ2-3, the V gene TRBV30; the match to TRBD1 covers 9 bases. V lost 6 bases and J lost 5; bases outside the gene matches: 6. Germline V gene sequence: CDR1 GTSNPN, CDR2 SVGIG (reference sequence). The CDR3 consists of 13 residues.

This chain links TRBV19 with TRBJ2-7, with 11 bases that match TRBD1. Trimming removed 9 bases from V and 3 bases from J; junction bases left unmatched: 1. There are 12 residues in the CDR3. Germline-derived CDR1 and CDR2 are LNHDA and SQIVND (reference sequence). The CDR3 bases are TGTGCCAGCGGGACAGGGGGCTACGAGCAGTACTTC. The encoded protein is CASGTGGYEQYF.